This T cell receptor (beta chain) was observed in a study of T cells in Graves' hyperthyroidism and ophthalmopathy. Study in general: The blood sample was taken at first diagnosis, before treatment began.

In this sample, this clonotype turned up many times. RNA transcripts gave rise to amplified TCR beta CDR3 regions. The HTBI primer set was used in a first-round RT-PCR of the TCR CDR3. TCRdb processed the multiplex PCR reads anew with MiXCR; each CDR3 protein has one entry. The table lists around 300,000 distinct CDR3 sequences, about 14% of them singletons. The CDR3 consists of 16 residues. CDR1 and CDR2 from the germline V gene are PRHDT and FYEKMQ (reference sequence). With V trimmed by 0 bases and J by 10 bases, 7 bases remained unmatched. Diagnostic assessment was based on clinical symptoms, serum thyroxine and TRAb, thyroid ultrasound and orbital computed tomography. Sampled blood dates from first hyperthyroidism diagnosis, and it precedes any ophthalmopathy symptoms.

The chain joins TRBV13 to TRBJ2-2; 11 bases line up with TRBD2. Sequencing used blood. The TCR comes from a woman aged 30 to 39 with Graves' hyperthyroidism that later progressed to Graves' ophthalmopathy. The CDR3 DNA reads TGTGCCAGCAGCTTAGGACTAGCGGGAGTAGACAAGGAGCTGTTTTTT. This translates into CASSLGLAGVDKELFF.